This paragraph reports one T cell receptor (beta chain). Its specificity is unknown. The data belong to a study of T cells in localized non-small cell lung cancer. Sequencing was performed with immunoSEQ multiplex PCR; in TCRdb, only in-frame clones are kept and a portion is missing. The table includes about 51,000 clones, 81% detected once. V shed 5 bases and J shed 2 bases, with 14 bases lying between them. CDR1 is MNHEY, CDR2 SMNVEV, per germline (reference sequence). The CDR3 totals 15 residues. Study-level results: Without multi-region sequencing, intratumor heterogeneity could not be excluded. Elevated circulating T cell density in blood was associated with longer overall survival. A median of 57 of the top 100 tumor clones appeared in adjacent lung, which was paired and uninvolved.

This chain uses TRBV27 with TRBJ2-3; D uncertain. This receptor was taken from a man between 40 and 75 years old with stage III lung adenocarcinoma. Sequenced here: peripheral blood mononuclear cells, sampled before any cancer treatment. The CDR3 here is CASSPHGALTDTQYF. CDR3 nucleotide sequence: TGTGCCAGCAGTCCCCATGGCGCACTCACAGATACGCAGTATTTT.